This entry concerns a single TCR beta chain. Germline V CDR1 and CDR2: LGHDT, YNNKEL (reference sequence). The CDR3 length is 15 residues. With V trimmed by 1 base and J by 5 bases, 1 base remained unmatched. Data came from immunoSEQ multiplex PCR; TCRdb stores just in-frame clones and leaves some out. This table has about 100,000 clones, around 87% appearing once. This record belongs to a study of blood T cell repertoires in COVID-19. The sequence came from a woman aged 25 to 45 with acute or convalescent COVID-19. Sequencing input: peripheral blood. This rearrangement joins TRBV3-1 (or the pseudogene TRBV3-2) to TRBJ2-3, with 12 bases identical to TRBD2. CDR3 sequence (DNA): TGTGCCAGCAGCCAAGGACTAGCGGGGGAAGATACGCAGTATTTT. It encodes CASSQGLAGEDTQYF.